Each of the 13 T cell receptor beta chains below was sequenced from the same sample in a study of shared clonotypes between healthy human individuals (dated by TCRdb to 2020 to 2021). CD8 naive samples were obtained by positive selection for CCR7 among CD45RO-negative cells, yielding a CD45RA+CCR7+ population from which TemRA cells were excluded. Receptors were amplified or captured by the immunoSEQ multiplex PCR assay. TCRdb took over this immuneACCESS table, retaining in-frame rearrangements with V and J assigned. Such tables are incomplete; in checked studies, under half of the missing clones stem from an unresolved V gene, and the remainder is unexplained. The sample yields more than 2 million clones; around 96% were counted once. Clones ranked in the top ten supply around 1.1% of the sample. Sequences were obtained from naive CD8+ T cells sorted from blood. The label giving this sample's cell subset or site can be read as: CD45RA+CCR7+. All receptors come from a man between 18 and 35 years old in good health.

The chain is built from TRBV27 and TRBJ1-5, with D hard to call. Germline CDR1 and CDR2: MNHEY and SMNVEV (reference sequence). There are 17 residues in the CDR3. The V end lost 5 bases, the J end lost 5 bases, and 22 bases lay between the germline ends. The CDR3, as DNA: TGTGCCAGCAGTGACACCCCGCACGCCGAGGGCTATCAGCCCCAGCATTTT. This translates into CASSDTPHAEGYQPQHF.

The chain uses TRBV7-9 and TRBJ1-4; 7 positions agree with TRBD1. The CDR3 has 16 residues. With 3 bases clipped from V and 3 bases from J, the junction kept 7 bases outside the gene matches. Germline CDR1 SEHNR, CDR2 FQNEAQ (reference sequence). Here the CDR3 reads CASSFHDRDPNEKLFF. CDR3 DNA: TGTGCCAGCAGCTTCCATGACAGGGATCCTAATGAAAAACTGTTTTTT.

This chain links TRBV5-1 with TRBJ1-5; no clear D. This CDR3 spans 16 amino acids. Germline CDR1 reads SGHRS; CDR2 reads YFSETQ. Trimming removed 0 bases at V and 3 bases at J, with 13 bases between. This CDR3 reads CASSLGGQALNQPQHF. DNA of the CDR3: TGCGCCAGCAGCTTGGGTGGTCAGGCCCTCAATCAGCCCCAGCATTTT.

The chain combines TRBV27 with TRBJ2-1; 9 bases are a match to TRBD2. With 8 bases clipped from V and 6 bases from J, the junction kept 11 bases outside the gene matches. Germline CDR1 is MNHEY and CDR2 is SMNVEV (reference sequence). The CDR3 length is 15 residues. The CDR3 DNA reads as TGTGCCAGCGTCTCTCTAGCGGGATCTCTCAATGAGCAGTTCTTC. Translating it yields CASVSLAGSLNEQFF.

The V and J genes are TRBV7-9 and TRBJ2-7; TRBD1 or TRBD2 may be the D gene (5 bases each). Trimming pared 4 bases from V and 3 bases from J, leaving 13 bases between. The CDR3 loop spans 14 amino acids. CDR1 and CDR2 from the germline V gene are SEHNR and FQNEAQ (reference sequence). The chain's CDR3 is CASSYQGEGYEQYF. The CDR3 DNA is TGTGCCAGCAGCTACCAGGGCGAGGGCTACGAGCAGTACTTC.

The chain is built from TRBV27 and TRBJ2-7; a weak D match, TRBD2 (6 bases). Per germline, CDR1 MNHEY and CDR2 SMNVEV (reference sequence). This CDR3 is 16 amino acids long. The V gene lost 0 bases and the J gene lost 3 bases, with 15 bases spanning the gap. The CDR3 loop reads CASSLSAGTGIYEQYF. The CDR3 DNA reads TGTGCCAGCAGTTTATCGGCCGGGACTGGGATCTACGAGCAGTACTTC.

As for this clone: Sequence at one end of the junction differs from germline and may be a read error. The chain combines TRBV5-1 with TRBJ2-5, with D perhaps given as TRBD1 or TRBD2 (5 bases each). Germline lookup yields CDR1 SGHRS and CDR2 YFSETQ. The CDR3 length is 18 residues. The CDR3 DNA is TGCGCCAGCAGCGCGGAACCCCGGGACCTAGGTTTCGAAGAGACTCAGTACTTC. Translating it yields CASSAEPRDLGFEETQYF.

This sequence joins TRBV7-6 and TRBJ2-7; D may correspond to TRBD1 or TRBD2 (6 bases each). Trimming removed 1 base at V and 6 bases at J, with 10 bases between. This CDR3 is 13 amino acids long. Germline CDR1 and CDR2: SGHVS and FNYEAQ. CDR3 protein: CASSLEGGLEQYF. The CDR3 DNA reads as TGTGCCAGCAGCTTAGAGGGGGGCCTCGAGCAGTACTTC.

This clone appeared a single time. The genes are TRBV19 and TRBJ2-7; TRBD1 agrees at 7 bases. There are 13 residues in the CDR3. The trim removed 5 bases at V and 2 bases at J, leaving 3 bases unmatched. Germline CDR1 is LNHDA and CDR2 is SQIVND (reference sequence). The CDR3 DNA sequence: TGTGCCAGTAGTGGACAGGAGCCCTACGAGCAGTACTTC. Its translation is CASSGQEPYEQYF.

CDR3 in amino acids: CASSLVGVIAYNEQFF. In nucleotides, the CDR3 is TGTGCCAGCAGCTTGGTTGGGGTCATAGCCTACAATGAGCAGTTCTTC. The chain has TRBV5-6 and TRBJ2-1; D is undetermined. V was trimmed by 0 bases and J by 2 bases, leaving 12 bases between them. CDR3 length: 16 residues. In germline, CDR1 is SGHDT, CDR2 YYEEEE.

For the CDR3, the DNA is TGTGCCAGTAGTGTGGGACGGGAGACCCAGTACTTC. Protein: CASSVGRETQYF. The chain uses TRBV19 and TRBJ2-5; D is possibly TRBD1 or TRBD2 (5 bases each). V lost 5 bases and J 5 bases, leaving 9 bases between the germline ends. The CDR3 runs to 12 residues. Germline V gives CDR1 LNHDA, CDR2 SQIVND (reference sequence).

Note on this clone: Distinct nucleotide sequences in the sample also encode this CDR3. CDR3 amino acids: CASSLDRGPEQFF. Here the CDR3 DNA reads TGTGCCAGCAGCTTAGACAGGGGCCCTGAGCAGTTCTTC. The chain is built from TRBV13 and TRBJ2-1; 7 bases agree with TRBD1. The germline CDR1 and CDR2 sequences are PRHDT and FYEKMQ (reference sequence). The CDR3 consists of 13 residues. J gave up 9 bases and V 1 base, and 3 bases lay outside the gene matches.

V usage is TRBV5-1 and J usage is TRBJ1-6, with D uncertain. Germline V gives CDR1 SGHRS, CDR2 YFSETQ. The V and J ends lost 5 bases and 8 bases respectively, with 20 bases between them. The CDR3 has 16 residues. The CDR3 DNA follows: TGCGCCAGCAGTCGGTCCATTCAGGTTAGGGATTCACCCCTCCACTTT. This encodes CASSRSIQVRDSPLHF.